These 29 T cell receptor beta chains share one sample of origin, sequenced in a study of blood T cell repertoires in COVID-19. Sequencing was performed with immunoSEQ multiplex PCR; in TCRdb, only in-frame clones are kept and a portion is missing. The table records under 250,000 clones, just under 90% of them present only once. The sequencing input was PBMCs or T cells enriched from blood (not recorded which). The receptor source for this set is a woman aged 25 to 39 with acute COVID-19.

V is TRBV23-1 and J is TRBJ2-7; TRBD1 aligns across 7 bases. Being an ORF, TRBV23-1 has a function that is uncertain. Unmatched junction bases numbered 5, after V lost 0 bases and J lost 3 bases. The CDR3 has 15 amino acids. The CDR3 protein is CASSQSGDRDYEQYF. CDR3 coding DNA: TGCGCCAGCAGTCAATCAGGGGACAGAGACTACGAGCAGTACTTC.

The CDR3 is CASSVRQGDEKLFF. The CDR3, as DNA: TGCGCCAGCAGTGTCAGGCAGGGGGATGAAAAACTGTTTTTT. The chain recombines TRBV10-2 with TRBJ1-4, with 7 bases fitting TRBD1. The CDR3 spans 14 residues. CDR1 and CDR2 (germline): WSHSY, SAAADI. The V gene end was trimmed by 4 bases and the J gene end by 6 bases; junction bases not matched to a gene: 5.

The chain combines TRBV3-1 (or the pseudogene TRBV3-2) with TRBJ2-5, with 10 nucleotides matching TRBD2. The junction had 4 bases not matched to a gene; V was cut back by 0 bases and J by 3 bases. The CDR3 runs 16 residues. Germline V CDR1 and CDR2: LGHDT, YNNKEL (reference sequence). CDR3 DNA: TGTGCCAGCAGCCAAGAGGGTCTAGCGGGGGAAGAGACCCAGTACTTC. Amino acids: CASSQEGLAGEETQYF.

The J gene is TRBJ2-1, the V gene TRBV10-3; 10 bases line up with TRBD2. Germline assignment: CDR1 ENHRY and CDR2 SYGVKD. V lost 10 bases to trimming and J lost 8 bases; unmatched junction nucleotides: 5. CDR3 length: 12 residues. This chain's CDR3 is CANSGTSDEQFF. CDR3 nucleotides: TGTGCCAACTCCGGGACTAGCGATGAGCAGTTCTTC.

The V gene is TRBV5-5, the J gene TRBJ2-5; 10 bases agree with TRBD1. J lost 7 bases, V lost 1 base, and 13 bases had no gene match. This CDR3 is built from 17 residues. Germline CDR1 reads SGHKS; CDR2 reads YYEKEE (reference sequence). The CDR3 region has the DNA TGTGCCAGCAGCTTGTATGGGACAGGGGCCCTGGAGGGGACCCAGTACTTC. Translation: CASSLYGTGALEGTQYF.

The rearrangement joins TRBV19 to TRBJ2-5; D might be TRBD2 (6 bases). The length of the CDR3 is 14 residues. Trimming took 4 bases from V and 5 from J, leaving 14 bases between them. Germline lookup yields CDR1 LNHDA and CDR2 SQIVND (reference sequence). In DNA, the CDR3 is TGTGCCAGTAGTAGCGGGGACCTAGGCGAGACCCAGTACTTC. Translated: CASSSGDLGETQYF.

This clone was observed a handful of times. The chain uses TRBV7-2 and TRBJ1-3; D is uncertain. V lost 1 base to trimming and J lost 2 bases, with 6 bases between them. CDR3 length: 14 amino acids. CDR1 and CDR2 (germline): SGHTA, FQGNSA. Here the CDR3 reads CASSLGQTGNTIYF. The CDR3 DNA follows: TGTGCCAGCAGCTTAGGGCAGACTGGAAACACCATATATTTT.

This clone has only a few counts. V gene TRBV5-1 combines with J gene TRBJ2-2; the D is unclear. V lost 0 bases, J lost 5 bases, and 5 bases lay in between. Germline V gene data show CDR1 as SGHRS and CDR2 as YFSETQ. The CDR3 consists of 13 residues. CDR3 sequence reads: CASSLVVTGELFF. CDR3 nucleotides: TGCGCCAGCAGCTTGGTAGTTACCGGGGAGCTGTTTTTT. Together with reference TRBV5-1 and TRBJ2-2, the CDR3 gives the full variable domain: KAGVTQTPRYLIKTRGQQVTLSCSPISGHRSVSWYQQTPGQGLQFLFEYFSETQRNKGNFPGRFSGRQFSNSRSEMNVSTLELGDSALYLCASSLVVTGELFFGEGSRLTVL.

CDR3 DNA: TGTGCCAGCAGTCCCCCCCTCCGGGACTACCTCTACACAGATACGCAGTATTTT. Protein sequence: CASSPPLRDYLYTDTQYF. The chain employs TRBV6-6 and TRBJ2-3, with 7 bases aligning to TRBD2. CDR1 and CDR2 from the germline V gene are MNHNY and SVGAGI (reference sequence). The CDR3 totals 18 residues. Trimming removed 5 bases from V and 2 bases from J; junction bases left unmatched: 16.

This chain joins TRBV5-1 and TRBJ1-2, with TRBD1 identical over 7 bases. J was trimmed by 4 bases and V by 6 bases; bases with no gene match: 15. From germline, CDR1 is SGHRS and CDR2 YFSETQ. This CDR3 comprises 16 residues. The CDR3 sequence is CASKPSPGTALYGYTF. The CDR3 nucleotides are TGCGCCAGCAAACCGAGTCCCGGGACAGCCCTCTATGGCTACACCTTC. The whole variable domain, filled in from reference TRBV5-1 and TRBJ1-2, reads KAGVTQTPRYLIKTRGQQVTLSCSPISGHRSVSWYQQTPGQGLQFLFEYFSETQRNKGNFPGRFSGRQFSNSRSEMNVSTLELGDSALYLCASKPSPGTALYGYTFGSGTRLTVV.

The V call is TRBV3-1 (or the pseudogene TRBV3-2), the J call TRBJ2-2; 10 bases line up with TRBD2. The V segment lost 4 bases and the J segment 4 bases; nucleotides outside the gene matches: 12. The CDR3 consists of 18 residues. Germline values: CDR1 LGHDT, CDR2 YNNKEL (reference sequence). The CDR3 nucleotides are TGTGCCAGCAGCCCCCGGGGGATAGCGGGGGGCGTCACCGGGGAGCTGTTTTTT. Protein: CASSPRGIAGGVTGELFF.

J is TRBJ2-3 and V is TRBV19; TRBD2 might be the D (5 bases). There are 15 residues in the CDR3. Germline V gives CDR1 LNHDA, CDR2 SQIVND (reference sequence). V lost 2 bases to trimming and J lost 4 bases, with 13 bases between them. This CDR3 is CASSISGGPPDTQYF. CDR3 in DNA: TGTGCCAGTAGTATAAGTGGAGGACCTCCAGATACGCAGTATTTT.

The CDR3 here is CASSYLRGEGLGNQPQHF. The CDR3 DNA reads TGTGCCAGCAGTTACCTGCGGGGTGAGGGTCTTGGTAATCAGCCCCAGCATTTT. The chain joins TRBV6-2 or TRBV6-3 to TRBJ1-5; unclear D gene. Germline V gives CDR1 MNHEY, CDR2 SVGEGT. V was shortened by 2 bases and J by 4 bases, with 21 bases between the two germline ends. The CDR3 runs 18 residues.

The chain combines TRBV4-1 with TRBJ2-3, with 7 bases fitting TRBD2. Germline assignment: CDR1 MGHRA and CDR2 YSYEKL. CDR3 length equals 14 residues. The V gene end was trimmed by 7 bases and the J gene end by 2 bases; junction bases not matched to a gene: 6. The CDR3 nucleotides are TGCGCCAGCAATGGGGGGGAGGTCACAGATACGCAGTATTTT. Amino acid sequence: CASNGGEVTDTQYF.

The chain uses TRBV5-1 and TRBJ2-1; possible D gene TRBD1, 6 bases. The germline CDR1 and CDR2 sequences are SGHRS and YFSETQ. The CDR3 extends over 16 amino acids. Trimming took 3 bases from V and 0 from J, leaving 13 bases between them. CDR3 loop: CASSSSDRSSYNEQFF. CDR3 in DNA: TGCGCCAGCAGCTCTTCAGACAGGAGCTCCTACAATGAGCAGTTCTTC.

The V and J genes are TRBV10-1 and TRBJ1-2; D is undetermined. Trimming took off 0 bases at V and 2 bases at J, with 4 bases between the two ends. This CDR3 spans 13 amino acids. CDR1 and CDR2 from the germline V gene are WNHNN and SYGVQD (reference sequence). CDR3 sequence: CASSESQNYGYTF. The DNA for the CDR3 is TGCGCCAGCAGTGAGTCGCAGAACTATGGCTACACCTTC.

This rearrangement joins TRBV11-2 to TRBJ2-5; a possible D gene is TRBD2 (7 bases). Trimming left V 3 bases short and J 4 bases short, with 15 bases between. CDR1 is SGHAT, CDR2 FQNNGV, per germline. This CDR3 is built from 15 residues. CDR3 loop: CASSLMGGPIETQYF. The CDR3 DNA reads as TGTGCCAGCAGCTTGATGGGGGGGCCGATAGAGACCCAGTACTTC.

This chain uses TRBV7-3 with TRBJ1-2; 8 bases match TRBD1. The CDR3 contains 14 residues. CDR1 is SGHTA, CDR2 FQGTGA, per germline. Trimming at V came to 5 bases and at J to 2 bases, leaving 4 bases not matched to a gene. CDR3 protein: CASSPQGVNYGYTF. The CDR3 nucleotides are TGTGCCAGCAGCCCACAGGGGGTCAACTATGGCTACACCTTC.

The chain combines TRBV30 with TRBJ1-1; 7 bases fit TRBD1. Germline CDR1 and CDR2: GTSNPN and SVGIG (reference sequence). After removal of 3 bases from V and 6 bases from J, the junction contained 13 bases not matched to a gene. CDR3 length equals 15 residues. The CDR3 DNA sequence: TGTGCCTGGAGACAACAGGGGCTTGGTGGGGCTGAAGCTTTCTTT. This encodes CAWRQQGLGGAEAFF.

This rearrangement joins TRBV10-3 to TRBJ1-6; D unresolved. The V gene lost 3 bases and the J gene lost 7 bases, with 10 bases spanning the gap. CDR3 length equals 14 residues. Germline CDR1 and CDR2: ENHRY and SYGVKD. DNA for the CDR3: TGTGCCATCAGTGACGGACCGGGGAATTCACCCCTCCACTTT. Translating it yields CAISDGPGNSPLHF.

The rearrangement joins TRBV5-4 to TRBJ2-7; maybe TRBD2 (7 bases). CDR1 is SGHNT and CDR2 is YYREEE in the germline V gene (reference sequence). The CDR3 is made up of 17 amino acids. V lost 5 bases, J lost 5 bases, and 26 bases lay in between. The CDR3 DNA reads as TGTGCCAGCAGTCGGGGGGCCCTCAAACAGGGATCCCACGAGCAGTACTTC. Translation: CASSRGALKQGSHEQYF.

CDR3 protein: CASSYSRGYLYGYTF. CDR3 DNA sequence: TGTGCCAGCAGTTACTCGCGGGGATACCTTTATGGCTACACCTTC. The chain combines TRBV6-5 with TRBJ1-2, with D unclear. V was trimmed by 0 bases and J by 5 bases, leaving 13 bases between them. From germline, CDR1 is MNHEY and CDR2 SVGAGI. There are 15 residues in the CDR3.

The J gene is TRBJ1-1, the V gene TRBV9; the D gene is possibly TRBD1 (5 bases). CDR1 and CDR2 (germline): SGDLS, YYNGEE. V was pared by 3 bases and J by 4 bases, with 13 bases between. CDR3 length: 14 residues. The CDR3 spells CASSALSGGTEAFF. The DNA of the CDR3 is TGTGCCAGCAGCGCCCTATCGGGGGGCACTGAAGCTTTCTTT.

This clone came up once. The CDR3 DNA sequence: TGTGCCAGCAGCCTTACCGGGACAGATTTAAACACCATATATTTT. It yields the protein CASSLTGTDLNTIYF. The J gene is TRBJ1-3, the V gene TRBV6-2 or TRBV6-3; 7 bases align to TRBD1. There are 15 residues in the CDR3. Germline loops: CDR1 MNHEY, CDR2 SVGEGT. V trimming: 6 bases; J trimming: 6 bases; junction bases outside the gene matches: 11.

The chain links TRBV6-5 to TRBJ1-6; no reliable D call. Germline CDR1 reads MNHEY; CDR2 reads SVGAGI. The CDR3 loop spans 15 amino acids. V lost 8 bases to trimming and J lost 7 bases, with 18 bases between them. CDR3 sequence: CASSRVRFSNSPLHF. The CDR3 DNA is TGTGCCAGCTCGCGGGTTCGCTTCTCCAATTCACCCCTCCACTTT.

This chain joins TRBV6-5 and TRBJ1-2; 9 bases fit TRBD1. V shed 6 bases and J 8 bases; nucleotides not matched to a gene: 10. This CDR3 comprises 14 residues. Germline CDR1 and CDR2: MNHEY and SVGAGI. As DNA, the CDR3 is TGTGCCAGCAGGGGGGACAGGGACCGGTGGGGCTACACCTTC. Translating it yields CASRGDRDRWGYTF.

The chain has TRBV18 and TRBJ1-4; no firm D call. This CDR3 region has 14 residues. Looked up from germline, CDR1 is KGHSH and CDR2 is LQKENI. Trimming cost V 4 bases and J 0 bases, with 6 bases left between them. In DNA, the CDR3 is TGTGCCAGCTCACGACATCCAACTAATGAAAAACTGTTTTTT. Protein: CASSRHPTNEKLFF.

The chain has TRBV3-1 (or the pseudogene TRBV3-2) and TRBJ1-2; no reliable D call. Germline CDR1 LGHDT, CDR2 YNNKEL (reference sequence). V shed 0 bases and J shed 7 bases, with 15 bases lying between them. The CDR3 spans 15 residues. The CDR3 region is CASSQDLGQTLGYTF. The CDR3, as DNA: TGTGCCAGCAGCCAAGATCTTGGCCAGACTCTTGGCTACACCTTC.

The chain uses TRBV7-8 and TRBJ1-3, with D unclear. The CDR3 contains 13 residues. The V gene's germline CDR1 is SGHVS and CDR2 FQNEAQ. Trimming stripped 1 base from V and 4 bases from J, with 5 bases between. CDR3 coding DNA: TGTGCCAGCAGCTTAGGCGGAGGAAACACCATATATTTT. Amino acids: CASSLGGGNTIYF.